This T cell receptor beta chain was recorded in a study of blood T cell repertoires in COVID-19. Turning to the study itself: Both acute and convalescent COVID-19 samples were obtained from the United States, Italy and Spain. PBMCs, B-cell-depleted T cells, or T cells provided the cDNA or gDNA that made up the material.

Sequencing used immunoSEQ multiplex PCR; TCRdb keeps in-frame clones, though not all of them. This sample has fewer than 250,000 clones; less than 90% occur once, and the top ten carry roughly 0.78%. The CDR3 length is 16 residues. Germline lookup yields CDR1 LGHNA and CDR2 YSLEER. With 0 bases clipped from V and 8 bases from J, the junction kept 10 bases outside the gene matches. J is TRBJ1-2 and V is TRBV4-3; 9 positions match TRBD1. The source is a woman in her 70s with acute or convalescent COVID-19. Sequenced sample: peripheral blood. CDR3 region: CASSQDGLGQGEGYTF. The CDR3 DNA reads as TGCGCCAGCAGCCAAGACGGATTGGGACAGGGTGAGGGCTACACCTTC.